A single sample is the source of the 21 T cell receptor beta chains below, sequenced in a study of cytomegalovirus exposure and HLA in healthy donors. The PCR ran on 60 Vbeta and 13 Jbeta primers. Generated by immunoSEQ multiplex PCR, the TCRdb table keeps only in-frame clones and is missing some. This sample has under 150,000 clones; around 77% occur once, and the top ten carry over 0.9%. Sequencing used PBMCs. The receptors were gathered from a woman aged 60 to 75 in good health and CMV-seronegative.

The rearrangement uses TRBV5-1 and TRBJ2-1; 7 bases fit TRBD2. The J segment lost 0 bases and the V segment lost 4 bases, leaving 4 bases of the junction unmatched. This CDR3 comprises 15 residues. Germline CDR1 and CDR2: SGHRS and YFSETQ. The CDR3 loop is CASSTGGSSYNEQFF. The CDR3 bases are TGCGCCAGCAGCACCGGGGGGAGCTCCTACAATGAGCAGTTCTTC.

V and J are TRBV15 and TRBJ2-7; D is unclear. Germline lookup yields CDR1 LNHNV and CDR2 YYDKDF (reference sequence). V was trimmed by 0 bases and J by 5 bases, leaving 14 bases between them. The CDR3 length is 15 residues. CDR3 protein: CATSRDQVIADEQYF. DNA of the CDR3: TGTGCCACCAGCAGAGATCAAGTAATTGCGGACGAGCAGTACTTC.

The CDR3 sequence is CASTGTPYEQYF. For the CDR3, the DNA is TGTGCCAGCACCGGGACTCCGTACGAGCAGTACTTC. The J gene is TRBJ2-7, the V gene TRBV2; TRBD2 is a possible D gene (6 bases). The CDR3 spans 12 residues. The V gene's germline CDR1 is SNHLY and CDR2 FYNNEI. Trimming removed 7 bases from V and 4 bases from J, with 11 bases in between.

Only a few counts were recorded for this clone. CDR3: CASGQTQETQYF. CDR3 coding DNA: TGTGCCAGCGGACAGACCCAAGAGACCCAGTACTTC. The chain employs TRBV28 and TRBJ2-5, with D tentatively TRBD1 (6 bases). CDR3 size: 12 residues. In germline, CDR1 is MDHEN, CDR2 SYDVKM. The V end lost 8 bases, the J end lost 1 base, and 8 bases lay between the germline ends. Variable domain in full (rest from reference TRBV28 and TRBJ2-5): DVKVTQSSRYLVKRTGEKVFLECVQDMDHENMFWYRQDPGLGLRLIYFSYDVKMKEKGDIPEGYSVSREKKERFSLILESASTNQTSMYLCASGQTQETQYFGPGTRLLVL.

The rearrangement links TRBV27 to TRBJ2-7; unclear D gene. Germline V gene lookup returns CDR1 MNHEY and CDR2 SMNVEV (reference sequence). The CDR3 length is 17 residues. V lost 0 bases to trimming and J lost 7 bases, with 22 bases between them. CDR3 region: CASSLSSPTSIPLEQYF. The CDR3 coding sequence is TGTGCCAGCAGTTTATCGTCCCCGACTTCTATCCCGCTTGAGCAGTACTTC.

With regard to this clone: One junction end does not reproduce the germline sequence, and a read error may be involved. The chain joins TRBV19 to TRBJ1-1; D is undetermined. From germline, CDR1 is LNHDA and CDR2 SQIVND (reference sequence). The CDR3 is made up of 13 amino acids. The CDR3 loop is CASSTVGFGVSTF. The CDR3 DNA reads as TGTGCCAGTAGTACGGTCGGATTCGGGGTGTCCACTTTT.

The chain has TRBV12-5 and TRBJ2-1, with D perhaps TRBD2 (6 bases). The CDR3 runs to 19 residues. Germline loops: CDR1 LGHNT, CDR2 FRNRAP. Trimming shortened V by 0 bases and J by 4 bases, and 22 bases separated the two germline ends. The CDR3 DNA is TGTGCTAGTGGTTTGGTGAACAGGACTAACCAACAACCATACAATGAGCAGTTCTTC. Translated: CASGLVNRTNQQPYNEQFF.

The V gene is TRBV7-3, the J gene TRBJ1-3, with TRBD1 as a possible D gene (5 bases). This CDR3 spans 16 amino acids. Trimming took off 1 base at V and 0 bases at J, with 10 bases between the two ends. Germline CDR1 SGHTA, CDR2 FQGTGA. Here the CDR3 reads CASSLSGGPSGNTIYF. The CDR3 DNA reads TGTGCCAGCAGCTTAAGCGGGGGACCCTCTGGAAACACCATATATTTT.

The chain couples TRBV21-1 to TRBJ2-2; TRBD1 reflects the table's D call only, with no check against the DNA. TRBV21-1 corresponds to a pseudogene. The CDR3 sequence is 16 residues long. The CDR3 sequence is CASSIPGTANTGELFF. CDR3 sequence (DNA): TGTGCCAGCAGCATCCCCGGGACAGCGAACACCGGGGAGCTGTTTTTT.

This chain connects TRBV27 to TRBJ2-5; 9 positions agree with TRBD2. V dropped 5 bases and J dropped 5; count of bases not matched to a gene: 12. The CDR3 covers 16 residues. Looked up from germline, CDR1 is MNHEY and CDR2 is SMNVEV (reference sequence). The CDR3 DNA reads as TGTGCCAGCAGTCTTCAGCGGGGGGCCCCGGGGGAGACCCAGTACTTC. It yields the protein CASSLQRGAPGETQYF.

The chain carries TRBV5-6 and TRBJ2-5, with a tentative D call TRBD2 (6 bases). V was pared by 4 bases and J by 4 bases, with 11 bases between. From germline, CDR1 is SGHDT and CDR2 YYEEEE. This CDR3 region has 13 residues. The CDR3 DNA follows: TGTGCCAGCAGCCTACCAGCGGGAGAGACCCAGTACTTC. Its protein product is CASSLPAGETQYF. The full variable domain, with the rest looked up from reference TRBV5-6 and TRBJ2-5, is DAGVTQSPTHLIKTRGQQVTLRCSPKSGHDTVSWYQQALGQGPQFIFQYYEEEERQRGNFPDRFSGHQFPNYSSELNVNALLLGDSALYLCASSLPAGETQYFGPGTRLLVL.

CDR3 sequence: CSWAGLAGGPETQYF. CDR3 sequence (DNA): TGCAGCTGGGCAGGGCTAGCGGGAGGGCCCGAGACCCAGTACTTC. The chain joins TRBV29-1 to TRBJ2-5; 12 bases are a match to TRBD2. The V and J ends lost 8 bases and 5 bases, in that order; junction bases with no gene match: 12. The CDR3 is 15 amino acids. CDR1 and CDR2 from the germline V gene are SQVTM and ANQGSEA.

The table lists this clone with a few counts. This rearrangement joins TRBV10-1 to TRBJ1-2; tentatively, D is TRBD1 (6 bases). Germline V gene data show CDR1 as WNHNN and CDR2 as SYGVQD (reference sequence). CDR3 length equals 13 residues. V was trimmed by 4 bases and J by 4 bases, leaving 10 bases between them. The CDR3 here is CASSADRGYGYTF. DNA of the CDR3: TGCGCCAGCAGTGCGGACAGAGGCTATGGCTACACCTTC.

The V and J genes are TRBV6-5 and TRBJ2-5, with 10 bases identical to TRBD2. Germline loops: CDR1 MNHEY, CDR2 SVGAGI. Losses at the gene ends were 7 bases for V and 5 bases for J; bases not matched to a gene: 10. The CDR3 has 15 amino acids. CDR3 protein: CASTKSGGAWETQYF. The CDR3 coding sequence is TGTGCCAGCACCAAGAGCGGGGGGGCTTGGGAGACCCAGTACTTC.

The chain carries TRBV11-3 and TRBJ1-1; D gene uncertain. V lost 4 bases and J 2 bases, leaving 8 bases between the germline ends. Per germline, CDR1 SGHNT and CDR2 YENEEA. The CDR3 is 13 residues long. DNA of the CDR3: TGTGCCAGCAGCTCAACAAGTAACACTGAAGCTTTCTTT. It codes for CASSSTSNTEAFF. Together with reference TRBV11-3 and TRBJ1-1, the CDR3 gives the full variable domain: EAGVVQSPRYKIIEKKQPVAFWCNPISGHNTLYWYLQNLGQGPELLIRYENEEAVDDSQLPKDRFSAERLKGVDSTLKIQPAELGDSAVYLCASSSTSNTEAFFGQGTRLTVV.

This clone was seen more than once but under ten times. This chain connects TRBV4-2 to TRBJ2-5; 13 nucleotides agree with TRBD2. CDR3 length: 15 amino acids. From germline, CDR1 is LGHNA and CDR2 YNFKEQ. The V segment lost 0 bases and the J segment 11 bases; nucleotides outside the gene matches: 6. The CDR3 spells CASSQEGLAGYEQYF. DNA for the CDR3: TGTGCCAGCAGCCAAGAGGGACTAGCGGGATATGAGCAGTACTTC.

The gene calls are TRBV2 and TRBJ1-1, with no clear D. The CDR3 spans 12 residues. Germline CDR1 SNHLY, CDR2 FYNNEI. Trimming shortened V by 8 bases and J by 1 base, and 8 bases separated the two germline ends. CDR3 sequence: CASGGPNTEAFF. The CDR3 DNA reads TGTGCCAGCGGAGGCCCGAACACTGAAGCTTTCTTT.

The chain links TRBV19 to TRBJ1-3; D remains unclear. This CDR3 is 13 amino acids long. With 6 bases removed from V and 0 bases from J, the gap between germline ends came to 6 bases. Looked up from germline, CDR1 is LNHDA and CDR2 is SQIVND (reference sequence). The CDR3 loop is CASRQPSGNTIYF. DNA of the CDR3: TGTGCCAGTAGACAGCCCTCTGGAAACACCATATATTTT.

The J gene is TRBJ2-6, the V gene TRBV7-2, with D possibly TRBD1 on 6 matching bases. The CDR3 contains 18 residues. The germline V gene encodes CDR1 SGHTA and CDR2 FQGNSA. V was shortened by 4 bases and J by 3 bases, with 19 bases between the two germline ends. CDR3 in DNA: TGTGCCAGCAGCTCGGACAGCACCCGTTCTCATGGGGCCAACGTCCTGACTTTC. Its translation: CASSSDSTRSHGANVLTF.

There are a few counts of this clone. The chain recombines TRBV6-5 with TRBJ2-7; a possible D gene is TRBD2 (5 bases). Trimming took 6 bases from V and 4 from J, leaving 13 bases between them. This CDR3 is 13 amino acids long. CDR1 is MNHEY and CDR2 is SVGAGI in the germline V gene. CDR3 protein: CASSLGAAYEQYF. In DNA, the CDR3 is TGTGCCAGCAGCCTGGGAGCGGCGTACGAGCAGTACTTC.

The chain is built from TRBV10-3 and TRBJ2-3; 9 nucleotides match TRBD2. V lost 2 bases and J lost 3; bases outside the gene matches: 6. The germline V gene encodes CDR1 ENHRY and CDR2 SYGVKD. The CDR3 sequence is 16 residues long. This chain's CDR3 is CAISEGRGLATDTQYF. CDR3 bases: TGTGCCATCAGTGAGGGGAGGGGACTAGCAACAGATACGCAGTATTTT.